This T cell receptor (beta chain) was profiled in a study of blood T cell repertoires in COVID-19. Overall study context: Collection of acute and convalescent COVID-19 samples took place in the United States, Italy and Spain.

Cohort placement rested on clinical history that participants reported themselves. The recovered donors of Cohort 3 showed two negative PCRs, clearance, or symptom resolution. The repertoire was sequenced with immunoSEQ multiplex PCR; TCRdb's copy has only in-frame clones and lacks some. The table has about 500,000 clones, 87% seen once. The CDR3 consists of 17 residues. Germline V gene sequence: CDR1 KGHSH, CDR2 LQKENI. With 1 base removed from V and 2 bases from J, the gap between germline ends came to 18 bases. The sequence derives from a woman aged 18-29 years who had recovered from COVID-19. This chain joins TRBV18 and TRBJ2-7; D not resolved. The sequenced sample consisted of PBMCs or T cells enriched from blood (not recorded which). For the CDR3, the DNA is TGTGCCAGCTCACCACGTCATGACGGCGGCAGCCCCTACGAGCAGTACTTC. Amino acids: CASSPRHDGGSPYEQYF.